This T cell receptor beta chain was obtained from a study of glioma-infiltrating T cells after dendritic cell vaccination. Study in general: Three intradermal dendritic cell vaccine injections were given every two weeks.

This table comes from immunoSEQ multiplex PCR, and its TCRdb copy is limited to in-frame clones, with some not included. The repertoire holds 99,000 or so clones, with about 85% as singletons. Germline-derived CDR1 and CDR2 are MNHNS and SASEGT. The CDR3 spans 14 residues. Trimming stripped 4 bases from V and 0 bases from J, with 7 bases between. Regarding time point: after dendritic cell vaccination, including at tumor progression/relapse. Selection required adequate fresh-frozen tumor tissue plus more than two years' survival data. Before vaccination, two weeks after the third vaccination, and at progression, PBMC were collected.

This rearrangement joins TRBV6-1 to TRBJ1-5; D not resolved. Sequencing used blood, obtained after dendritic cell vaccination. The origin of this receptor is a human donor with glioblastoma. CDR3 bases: TGTGCCAGCAGTGGAGATTATAGCAATCAGCCCCAGCATTTT. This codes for CASSGDYSNQPQHF.